These 10 T cell receptor beta chains were all obtained from the same sample, sequenced in a study of blood T cell repertoires in COVID-19. The assay was immunoSEQ multiplex PCR, and TCRdb's table has in-frame clones only and misses some. The sample lists roughly 280,000 clones; around 83% were seen once. Material: peripheral blood. These TCRs come from a man younger than 30 with active or convalescent COVID-19.

The V gene is TRBV6-5, the J gene TRBJ2-5, with D possibly TRBD1 on 5 matching bases. The germline V and J ends were trimmed by 6 bases and 2 bases, with 7 bases remaining between them. The CDR3 length is 12 residues. In germline, CDR1 is MNHEY, CDR2 SVGAGI. The CDR3 loop reads CASRTEQETQYF. The CDR3 coding sequence is TGTGCCAGCAGGACAGAGCAAGAGACCCAGTACTTC.

This chain uses TRBV11-1 with TRBJ1-1; D perhaps matches TRBD1 (6 bases). The germline V gene has CDR1 SGHAT and CDR2 FQDESV (reference sequence). Trimming shortened V by 3 bases and J by 0 bases, and 14 bases separated the two germline ends. The CDR3 is 16 residues long. CDR3 in amino acids: CASSLGQGHMNTEAFF. In nucleotides, the CDR3 is TGTGCCAGCAGCTTGGGGCAGGGACATATGAACACTGAAGCTTTCTTT. Full variable domain (missing parts from reference TRBV11-1 and TRBJ1-1): EAEVAQSPRYKITEKSQAVAFWCDPISGHATLYWYRQILGQGPELLVQFQDESVVDDSQLPKDRFSAERLKGVDSTLKIQPAELGDSAMYLCASSLGQGHMNTEAFFGQGTRLTVV.

The sample holds one count of this clone. The V gene is TRBV6-2 or TRBV6-3, the J gene TRBJ1-3; the D is unclear. The CDR3 spans 14 residues. V was clipped by 5 bases and J by 4 bases, with 12 bases between them. Germline V CDR1 and CDR2: MNHEY, SVGEGT. The CDR3 is CASSARRQGNTIYF. The CDR3 DNA is TGTGCCAGCAGTGCTCGGCGGCAGGGAAACACCATATATTTT.

The chain is built from TRBV27 and TRBJ1-2; D gene uncertain. The CDR3 is made up of 15 amino acids. V shed 2 bases and J shed 8 bases, with 18 bases lying between them. Germline V gene sequence: CDR1 MNHEY, CDR2 SMNVEV (reference sequence). This chain's CDR3 is CASSLQPNRPGGYTF. The DNA for the CDR3 is TGTGCCAGCAGTTTACAACCTAACAGACCTGGCGGCTACACCTTC.

This chain uses TRBV9 with TRBJ2-6, with a tentative D call TRBD1 (6 bases). The V and J ends lost 4 bases and 2 bases respectively, with 16 bases between them. The germline gives CDR1 SGDLS, CDR2 YYNGEE. The CDR3 covers 17 residues. CDR3 loop: CASSPQEGGAGANVLTF. CDR3 coding DNA: TGTGCCAGCAGCCCTCAGGAAGGGGGAGCTGGGGCCAACGTCCTGACTTTC.

This chain uses TRBV28 with TRBJ2-4, with D possibly being TRBD2 (6 bases). Deletions cut 7 bases from V and 7 bases from J, with 17 bases between. The CDR3 is made up of 14 amino acids. Germline CDR1 is MDHEN and CDR2 is SYDVKM. The CDR3 reads CASTPGGQGNIQYF. Written as DNA, the CDR3 is TGTGCCAGCACCCCCGGAGGGCAGGGTAACATTCAGTACTTC.

The rearrangement links TRBV4-1 to TRBJ2-2; 7 nucleotides match TRBD2. CDR3 length equals 13 residues. Looked up from germline, CDR1 is MGHRA and CDR2 is YSYEKL. Trimming at V came to 10 bases and at J to 3 bases, leaving 5 bases not matched to a gene. The DNA for the CDR3 is TGCGCCACCGGGACTACGCACACCGGGGAGCTGTTTTTT. This translates into CATGTTHTGELFF.

V is TRBV10-2 and J is TRBJ2-7, with 7 nucleotides matching TRBD2. CDR3 length: 14 residues. Germline V CDR1 and CDR2: WSHSY, SAAADI. The V segment lost 8 bases and the J segment 3 bases; nucleotides outside the gene matches: 10. This CDR3 is CASWGASGGYEQYF. DNA for the CDR3: TGCGCCAGCTGGGGAGCTAGCGGTGGCTACGAGCAGTACTTC.

J is TRBJ2-7 and V is TRBV28; D is possibly TRBD1 (6 bases). Germline values: CDR1 MDHEN, CDR2 SYDVKM. Between the trimmed V and J ends, which lost 8 bases and 1 base, there was a span of 15 bases. This CDR3 contains 14 residues. CDR3 amino acids: CASFSAGQSYEQYF. CDR3 nucleotide sequence: TGTGCCAGCTTTTCCGCCGGACAGTCCTACGAGCAGTACTTC.

The table lists this clone with a count of one. CDR3 protein: CASTELAALIDEQFF. The CDR3 DNA follows: TGTGCCAGCACCGAACTAGCGGCTCTAATTGATGAGCAGTTCTTC. The chain links TRBV6-6 to TRBJ2-1; 8 bases are shared with TRBD2. Germline V CDR1 and CDR2: MNHNY, SVGAGI (reference sequence). Germline trimming cut 7 bases from V and 8 bases from J; bases unmatched to any gene: 13. This CDR3 is 15 amino acids long.